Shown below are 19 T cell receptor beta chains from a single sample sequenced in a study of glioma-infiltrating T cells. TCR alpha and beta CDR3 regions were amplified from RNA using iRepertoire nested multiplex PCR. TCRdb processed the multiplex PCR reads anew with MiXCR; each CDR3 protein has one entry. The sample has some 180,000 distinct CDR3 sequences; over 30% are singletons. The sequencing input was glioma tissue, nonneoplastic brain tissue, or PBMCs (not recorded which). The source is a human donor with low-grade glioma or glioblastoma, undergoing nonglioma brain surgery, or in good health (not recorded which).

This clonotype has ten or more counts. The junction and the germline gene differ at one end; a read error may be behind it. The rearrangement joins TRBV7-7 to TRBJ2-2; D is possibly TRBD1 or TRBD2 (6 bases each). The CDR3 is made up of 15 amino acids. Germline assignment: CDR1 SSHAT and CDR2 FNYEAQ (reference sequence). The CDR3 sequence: CASSLGGRGTGELFF. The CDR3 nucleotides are TGTGCTAGCAGCTTAGGGGGGCGAGGCACCGGGGAGCTGTTTTTT.

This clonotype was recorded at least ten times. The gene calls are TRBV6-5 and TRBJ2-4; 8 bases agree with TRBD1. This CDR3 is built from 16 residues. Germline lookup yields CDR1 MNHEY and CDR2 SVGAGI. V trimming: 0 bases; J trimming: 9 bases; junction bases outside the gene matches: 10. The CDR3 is CASSYSIDRGLGIQYF. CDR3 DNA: TGTGCCAGCAGTTACTCGATTGACAGGGGTTTGGGCATTCAGTACTTC.

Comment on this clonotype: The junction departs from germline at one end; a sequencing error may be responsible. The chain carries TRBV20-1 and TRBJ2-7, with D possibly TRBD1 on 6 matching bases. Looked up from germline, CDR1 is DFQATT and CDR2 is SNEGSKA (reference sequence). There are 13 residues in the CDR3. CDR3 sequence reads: CGALWAGAYEQYF. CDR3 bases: TGCGGTGCCCTTTGGGCAGGGGCCTACGAGCAGTACTTC.

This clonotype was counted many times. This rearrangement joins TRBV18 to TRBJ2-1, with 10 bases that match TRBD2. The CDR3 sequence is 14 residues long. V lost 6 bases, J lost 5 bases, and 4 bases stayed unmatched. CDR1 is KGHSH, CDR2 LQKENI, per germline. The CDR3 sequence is CASSGLAENNEQFF. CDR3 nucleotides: TGTGCCAGCTCTGGACTAGCGGAAAACAATGAGCAGTTCTTC.

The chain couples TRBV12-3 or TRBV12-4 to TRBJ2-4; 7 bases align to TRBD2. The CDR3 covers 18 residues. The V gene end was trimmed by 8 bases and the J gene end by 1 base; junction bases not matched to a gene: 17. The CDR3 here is CASGDYRGGFYAKNIQYF. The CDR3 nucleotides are TGTGCCAGCGGGGACTACCGGGGAGGCTTTTACGCCAAAAACATTCAGTACTTC.

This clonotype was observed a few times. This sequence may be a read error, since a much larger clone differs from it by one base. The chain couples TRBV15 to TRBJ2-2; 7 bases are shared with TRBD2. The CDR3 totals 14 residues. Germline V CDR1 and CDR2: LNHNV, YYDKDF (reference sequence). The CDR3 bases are TGTGCCATCAGCGGACTAGTAAACACCGGGGAGCTGTTTTTT. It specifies CAISGLVNTGELFF.

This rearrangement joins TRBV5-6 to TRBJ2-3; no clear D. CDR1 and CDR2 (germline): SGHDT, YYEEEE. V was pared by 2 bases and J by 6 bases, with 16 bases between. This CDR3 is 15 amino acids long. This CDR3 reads CASSFPTIKPDTQYF. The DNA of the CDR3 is TGTGCCAGCAGCTTTCCGACCATAAAACCTGATACGCAGTATTTT.

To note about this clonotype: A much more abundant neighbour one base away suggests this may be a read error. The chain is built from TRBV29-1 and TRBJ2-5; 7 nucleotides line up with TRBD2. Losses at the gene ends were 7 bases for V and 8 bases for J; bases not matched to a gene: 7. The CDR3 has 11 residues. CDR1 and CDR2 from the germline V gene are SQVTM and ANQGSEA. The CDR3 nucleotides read TGCAGCGCCCGGACTAGGGATACCCAGTACTTC. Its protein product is CSARTRDTQYF.

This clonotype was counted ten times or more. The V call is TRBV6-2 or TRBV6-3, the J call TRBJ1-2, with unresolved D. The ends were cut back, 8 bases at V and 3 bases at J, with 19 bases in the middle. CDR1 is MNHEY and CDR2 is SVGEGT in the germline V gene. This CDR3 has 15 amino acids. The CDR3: CASVLRASSDYGYTF. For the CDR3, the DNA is TGTGCCAGCGTTCTAAGGGCGTCGTCCGACTATGGCTACACCTTC.

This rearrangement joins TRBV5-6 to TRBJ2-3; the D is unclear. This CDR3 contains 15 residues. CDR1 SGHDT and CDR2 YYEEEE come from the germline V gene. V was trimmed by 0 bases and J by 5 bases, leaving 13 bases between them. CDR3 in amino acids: CASSLVFGAQDTQYF. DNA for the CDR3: TGTGCCAGCAGCTTGGTTTTTGGAGCCCAAGATACGCAGTATTTT. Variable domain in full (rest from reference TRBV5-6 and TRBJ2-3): DAGVTQSPTHLIKTRGQQVTLRCSPKSGHDTVSWYQQALGQGPQFIFQYYEEEERQRGNFPDRFSGHQFPNYSSELNVNALLLGDSALYLCASSLVFGAQDTQYFGPGTRLTVL.

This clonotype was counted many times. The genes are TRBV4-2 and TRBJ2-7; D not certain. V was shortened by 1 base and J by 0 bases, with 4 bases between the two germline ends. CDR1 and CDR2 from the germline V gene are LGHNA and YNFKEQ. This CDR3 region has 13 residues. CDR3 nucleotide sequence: TGTGCCAGCAGCCAAGTTACCTCCTACGAGCAGTACTTC. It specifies CASSQVTSYEQYF.

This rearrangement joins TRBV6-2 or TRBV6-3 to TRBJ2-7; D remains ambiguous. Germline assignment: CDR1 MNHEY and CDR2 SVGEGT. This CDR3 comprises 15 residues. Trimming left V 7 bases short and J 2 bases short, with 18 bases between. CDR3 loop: CASTHGELPPYEQYF. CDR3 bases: TGTGCCAGCACCCACGGTGAGCTCCCACCCTACGAGCAGTACTTC.

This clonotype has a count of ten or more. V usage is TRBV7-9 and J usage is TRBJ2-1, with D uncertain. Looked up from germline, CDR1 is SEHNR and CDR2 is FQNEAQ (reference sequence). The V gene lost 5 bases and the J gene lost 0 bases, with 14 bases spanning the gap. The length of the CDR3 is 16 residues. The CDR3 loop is CASSIMTVSSYNEQFF. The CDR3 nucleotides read TGTGCCAGCAGCATCATGACCGTTAGCTCCTACAATGAGCAGTTCTTC.

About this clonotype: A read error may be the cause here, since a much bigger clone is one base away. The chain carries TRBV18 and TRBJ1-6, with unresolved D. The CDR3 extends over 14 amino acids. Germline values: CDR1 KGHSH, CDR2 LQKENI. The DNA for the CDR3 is TGTGCCAGCTTACCACCGCAGAGGGATTCACCCCTCCACTTT. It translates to CASLPPQRDSPLHF.

The CDR3 nucleotides read TGTGCCACCAGCAGAGATCATGTAGCAGACGCACCCCTCCACTTT. Amino acids: CATSRDHVADAPLHF. The V and J genes are TRBV15 and TRBJ1-6, with D hard to call. Germline loops: CDR1 LNHNV, CDR2 YYDKDF (reference sequence). V lost 0 bases, J lost 11 bases, and 14 bases lay in between. The length of the CDR3 is 15 residues.

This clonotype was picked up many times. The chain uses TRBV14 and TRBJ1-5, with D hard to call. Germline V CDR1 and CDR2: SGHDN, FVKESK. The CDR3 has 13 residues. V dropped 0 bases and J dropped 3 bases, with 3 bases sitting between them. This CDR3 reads CASSQDPNQPQHF. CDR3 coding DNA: TGTGCCAGCAGCCAAGATCCCAATCAGCCCCAGCATTTT.

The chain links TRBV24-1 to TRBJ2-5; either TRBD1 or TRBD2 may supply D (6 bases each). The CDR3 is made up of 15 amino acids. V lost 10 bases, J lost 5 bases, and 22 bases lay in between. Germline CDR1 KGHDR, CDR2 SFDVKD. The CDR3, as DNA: TGTGCCACGATCGCTGCTTCGGGGGCACGGGAGACCCAGTACTTC. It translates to CATIAASGARETQYF.

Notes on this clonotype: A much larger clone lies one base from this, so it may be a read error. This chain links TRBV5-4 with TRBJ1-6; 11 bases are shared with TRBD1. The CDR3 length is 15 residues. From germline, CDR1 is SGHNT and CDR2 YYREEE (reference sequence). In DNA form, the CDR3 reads TGTGCCAGCAGTACCCCGGGACAGGGGGGTTCACCCCTCTACTTT. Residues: CASSTPGQGGSPLYF.

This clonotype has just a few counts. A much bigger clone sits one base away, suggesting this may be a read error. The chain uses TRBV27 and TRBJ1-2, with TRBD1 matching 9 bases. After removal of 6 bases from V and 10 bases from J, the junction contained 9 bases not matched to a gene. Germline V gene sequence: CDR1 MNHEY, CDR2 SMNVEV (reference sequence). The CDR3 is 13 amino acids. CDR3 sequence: CASRKTGQGDYTF. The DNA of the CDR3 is TGTGCCAGCAGGAAAACGGGACAGGGAGACTACACCTTC.